This entry describes one TCR beta chain. The antigen is unknown. These data come from a study of cytomegalovirus exposure and HLA in healthy donors. Findings of the study overall: The study carried out a later analysis of TCR beta sequences. It associated approximately 17,000 of them with specific HLA alleles at a false discovery rate of 0.05.

PCR involved 60 Vbeta and 13 Jbeta primers. Sequencing used immunoSEQ multiplex PCR; TCRdb keeps in-frame clones, though not all of them. There are 220,000 or so clones in the sample; 75% occur only once, and under 2% lies in the top ten. The CDR3 spans 16 residues. The ends were cut back, 2 bases at V and 0 bases at J, with 14 bases in the middle. From germline, CDR1 is SEHNR and CDR2 FQNEAQ (reference sequence). The chain combines TRBV7-9 with TRBJ2-7, with D possibly TRBD2 on 5 matching bases. The source material was PBMCs. The sequence was collected from a woman aged 25-40 years in good health and CMV-seronegative. Written as DNA, the CDR3 is TGTGCCAGCAGCTTAATAGTGGGAACTAGCTCCTACGAGCAGTACTTC. Its translation is CASSLIVGTSSYEQYF.